The sequence of this TCR beta chain was determined in a study of long-term antiretroviral therapy in people with HIV. immunoSEQ v3.0 was run at survey level. The data were produced by immunoSEQ multiplex PCR, yet TCRdb's version contains in-frame clones alone and is incomplete. The table shows 40,000 or so clones, with roughly four fifths occurring only once. Germline V gene lookup returns CDR1 SGHNT and CDR2 YENEEA. CDR3 length equals 14 residues. V gave up 2 bases and J gave up 3 bases, with 11 bases separating them. The sequence was collected from a man between 18 and 29 years old with HIV. The specimen was unsorted PBMCs, collected 1 year after starting antiretroviral therapy. V and J are TRBV11-3 and TRBJ2-7, with D possibly matching TRBD2 (6 bases). CDR3 amino acids: CASSLQGGLYEQYF. Written as DNA, the CDR3 is TGTGCCAGCAGCTTACAAGGAGGGCTCTACGAGCAGTACTTC.